This TCR beta chain was captured by sequencing in a study of shared T cell receptors in the human thymus. The germline V gene has CDR1 SGHRS and CDR2 YFSETQ. The V segment lost 4 bases and the J segment 0 bases; nucleotides outside the gene matches: 6. This CDR3 is 16 amino acids long. Clones were read by immunoSEQ multiplex PCR, and TCRdb kept only the in-frame ones, dropping some. Of approximately 760,000 clones listed, 80% to 90% are singletons. This sample also belongs to another study, concerning human thymus T cells. Per that paper: It was from resections taken during corrective heart surgery that the thymus tissue came. As related research reported, thymic repertoires overlapped highly among unrelated individuals.

The V and J genes are TRBV5-1 and TRBJ1-3; 8 bases align to TRBD1. The receptor comes from a girl under three years old with a congenital heart defect. Sequenced sample: thymocytes. The CDR3 region is CASSPQGQDSGNTIYF. The CDR3 region has the DNA TGCGCCAGCAGCCCGCAGGGACAGGACTCTGGAAACACCATATATTTT. The full variable domain, with the rest looked up from reference TRBV5-1 and TRBJ1-3, is KAGVTQTPRYLIKTRGQQVTLSCSPISGHRSVSWYQQTPGQGLQFLFEYFSETQRNKGNFPGRFSGRQFSNSRSEMNVSTLELGDSALYLCASSPQGQDSGNTIYFGEGSWLTVV.